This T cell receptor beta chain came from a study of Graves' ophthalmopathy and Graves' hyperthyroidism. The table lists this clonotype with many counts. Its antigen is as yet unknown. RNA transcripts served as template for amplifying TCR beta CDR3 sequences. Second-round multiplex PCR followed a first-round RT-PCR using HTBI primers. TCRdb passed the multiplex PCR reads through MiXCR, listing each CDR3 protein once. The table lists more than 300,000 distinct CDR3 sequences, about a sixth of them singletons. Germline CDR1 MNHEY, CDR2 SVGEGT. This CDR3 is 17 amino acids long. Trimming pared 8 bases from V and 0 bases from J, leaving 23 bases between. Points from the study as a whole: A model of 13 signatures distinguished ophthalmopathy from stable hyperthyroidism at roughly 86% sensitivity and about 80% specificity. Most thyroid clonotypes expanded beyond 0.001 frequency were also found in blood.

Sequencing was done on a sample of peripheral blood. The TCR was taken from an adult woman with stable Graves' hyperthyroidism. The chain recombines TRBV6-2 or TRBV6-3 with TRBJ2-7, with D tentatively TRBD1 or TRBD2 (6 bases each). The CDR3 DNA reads TGTGCCAGCCAACCGGGGGTCATCAGGGGCGCCTCCTACGAGCAGTACTTC. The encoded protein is CASQPGVIRGASYEQYF.